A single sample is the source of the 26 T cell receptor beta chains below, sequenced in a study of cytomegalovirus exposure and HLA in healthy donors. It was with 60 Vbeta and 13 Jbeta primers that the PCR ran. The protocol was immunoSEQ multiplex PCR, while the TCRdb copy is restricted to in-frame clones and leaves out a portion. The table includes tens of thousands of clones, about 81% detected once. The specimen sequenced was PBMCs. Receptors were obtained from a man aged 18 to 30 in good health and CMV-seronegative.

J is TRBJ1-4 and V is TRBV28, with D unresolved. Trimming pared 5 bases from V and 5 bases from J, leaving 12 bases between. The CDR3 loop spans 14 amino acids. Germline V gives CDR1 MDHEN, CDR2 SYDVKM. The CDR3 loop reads CASSAGRRNEKLFF. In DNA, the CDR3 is TGTGCCAGCAGTGCTGGGAGGAGGAATGAAAAACTGTTTTTT.

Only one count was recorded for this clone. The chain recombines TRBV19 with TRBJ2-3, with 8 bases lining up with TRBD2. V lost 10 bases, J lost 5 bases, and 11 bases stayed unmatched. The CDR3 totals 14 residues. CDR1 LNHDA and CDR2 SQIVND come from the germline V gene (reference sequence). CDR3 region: CATKKAGGGDTQYF. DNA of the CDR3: TGTGCCACAAAAAAGGCGGGAGGAGGAGATACGCAGTATTTT.

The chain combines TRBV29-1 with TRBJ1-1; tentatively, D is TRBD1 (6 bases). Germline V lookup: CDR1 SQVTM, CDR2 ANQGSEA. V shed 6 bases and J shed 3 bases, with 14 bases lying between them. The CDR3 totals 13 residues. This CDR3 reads CSVGTPGDTEAFF. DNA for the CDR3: TGCAGCGTGGGGACACCCGGGGACACTGAAGCTTTCTTT. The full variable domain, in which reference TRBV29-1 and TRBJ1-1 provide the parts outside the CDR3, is SAVISQKPSRDICQRGTSLTIQCQVDSQVTMMFWYRQQPGQSLTLIATANQGSEATYESGFVIDKFPISRPNLTFSTLTVSNMSPEDSSIYLCSVGTPGDTEAFFGQGTRLTVV.

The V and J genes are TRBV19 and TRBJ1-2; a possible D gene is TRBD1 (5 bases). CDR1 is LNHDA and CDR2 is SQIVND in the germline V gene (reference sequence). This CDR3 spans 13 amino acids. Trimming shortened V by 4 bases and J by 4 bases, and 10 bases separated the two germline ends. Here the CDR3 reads CASSRQRIYGYTF. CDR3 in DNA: TGTGCCAGTAGTAGACAGAGAATCTATGGCTACACCTTC.

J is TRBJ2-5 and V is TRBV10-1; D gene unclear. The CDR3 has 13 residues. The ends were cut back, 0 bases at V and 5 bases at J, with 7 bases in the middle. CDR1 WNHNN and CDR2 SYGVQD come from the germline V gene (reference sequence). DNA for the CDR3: TGCGCCAGCAGTGAGTCGTTCCGGGAGACCCAGTACTTC. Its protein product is CASSESFRETQYF.

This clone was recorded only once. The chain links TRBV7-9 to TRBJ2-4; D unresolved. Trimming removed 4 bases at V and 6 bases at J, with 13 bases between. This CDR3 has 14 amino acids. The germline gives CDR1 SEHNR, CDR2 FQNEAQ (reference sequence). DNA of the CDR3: TGTGCCAGCAGCTCCGAGGTTAAGCGAAACATTCAGTACTTC. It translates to CASSSEVKRNIQYF.

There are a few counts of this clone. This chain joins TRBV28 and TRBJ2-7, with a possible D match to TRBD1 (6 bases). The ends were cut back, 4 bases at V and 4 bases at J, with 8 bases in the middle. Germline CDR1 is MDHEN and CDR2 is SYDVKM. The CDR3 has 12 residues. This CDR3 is CASSSDRYEQYF. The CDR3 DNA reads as TGTGCCAGCAGTTCGGACAGATACGAGCAGTACTTC. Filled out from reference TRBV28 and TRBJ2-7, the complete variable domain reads DVKVTQSSRYLVKRTGEKVFLECVQDMDHENMFWYRQDPGLGLRLIYFSYDVKMKEKGDIPEGYSVSREKKERFSLILESASTNQTSMYLCASSSDRYEQYFGPGTRLTVT.

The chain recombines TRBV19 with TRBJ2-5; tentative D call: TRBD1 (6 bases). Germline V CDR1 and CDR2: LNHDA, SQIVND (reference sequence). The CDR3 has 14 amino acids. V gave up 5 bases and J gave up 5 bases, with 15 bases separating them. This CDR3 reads CASSSSDRVETQYF. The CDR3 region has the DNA TGTGCCAGTAGTTCGTCGGACAGAGTCGAGACCCAGTACTTC.

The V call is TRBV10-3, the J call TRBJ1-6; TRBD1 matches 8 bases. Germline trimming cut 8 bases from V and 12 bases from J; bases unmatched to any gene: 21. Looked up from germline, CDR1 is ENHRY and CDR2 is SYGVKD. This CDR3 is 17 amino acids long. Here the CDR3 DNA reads TGTGCCATCTCCGGGACAGGAGGGGCGCGGGTGGGTCTACCCCTCCACTTT. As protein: CAISGTGGARVGLPLHF.

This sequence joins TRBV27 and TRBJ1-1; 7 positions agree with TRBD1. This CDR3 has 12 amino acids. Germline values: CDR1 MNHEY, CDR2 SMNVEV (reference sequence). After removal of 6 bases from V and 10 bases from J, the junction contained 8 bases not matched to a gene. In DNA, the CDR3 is TGTGCCAGCAGCACGACAGGGAGACGAGCTTTCTTT. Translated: CASSTTGRRAFF.

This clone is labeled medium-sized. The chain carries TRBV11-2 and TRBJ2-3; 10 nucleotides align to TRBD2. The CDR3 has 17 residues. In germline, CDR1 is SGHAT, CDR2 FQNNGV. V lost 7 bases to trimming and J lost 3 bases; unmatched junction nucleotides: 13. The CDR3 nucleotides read TGTGCCAGCATCCCGGGACTAGCGAGATTCAGTACAGATACGCAGTATTTT. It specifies CASIPGLARFSTDTQYF. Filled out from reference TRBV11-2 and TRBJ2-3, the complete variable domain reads EAGVAQSPRYKIIEKRQSVAFWCNPISGHATLYWYQQILGQGPKLLIQFQNNGVVDDSQLPKDRFSAERLKGVDSTLKIQPAKLEDSAVYLCASIPGLARFSTDTQYFGPGTRLTVL.

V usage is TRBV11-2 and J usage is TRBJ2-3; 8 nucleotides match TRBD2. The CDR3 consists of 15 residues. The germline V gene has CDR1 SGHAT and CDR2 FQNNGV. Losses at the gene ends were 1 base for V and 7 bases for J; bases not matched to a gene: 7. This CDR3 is CASSLGSLAANTQYF. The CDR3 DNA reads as TGTGCCAGCAGCTTAGGGTCACTAGCGGCAAATACGCAGTATTTT.

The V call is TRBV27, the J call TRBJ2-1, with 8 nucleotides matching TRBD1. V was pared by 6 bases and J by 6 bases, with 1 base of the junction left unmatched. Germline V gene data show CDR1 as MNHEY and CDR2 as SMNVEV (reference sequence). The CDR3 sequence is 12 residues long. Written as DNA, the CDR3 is TGTGCCAGCAGCGGACAGGGCAATGAGCAGTTCTTC. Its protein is CASSGQGNEQFF.

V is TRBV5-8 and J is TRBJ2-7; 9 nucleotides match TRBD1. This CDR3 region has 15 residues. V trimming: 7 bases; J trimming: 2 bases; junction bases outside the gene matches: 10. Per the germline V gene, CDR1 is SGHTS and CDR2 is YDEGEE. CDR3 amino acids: CASRTDRGKTYEQYF. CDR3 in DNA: TGTGCCAGCCGTACCGACAGGGGGAAGACCTACGAGCAGTACTTC.

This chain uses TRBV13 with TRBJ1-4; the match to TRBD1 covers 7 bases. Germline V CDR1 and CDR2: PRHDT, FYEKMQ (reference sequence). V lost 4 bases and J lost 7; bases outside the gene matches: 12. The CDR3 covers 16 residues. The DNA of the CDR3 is TGTGCCAGCAGCTCCCTCCAACAGGGGAGAACTGAAAAACTGTTTTTT. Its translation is CASSSLQQGRTEKLFF.

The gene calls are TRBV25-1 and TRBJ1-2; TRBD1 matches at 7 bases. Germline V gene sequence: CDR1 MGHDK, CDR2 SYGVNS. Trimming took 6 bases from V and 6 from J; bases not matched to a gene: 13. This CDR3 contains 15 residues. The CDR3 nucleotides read TGTGCCAGCAGCTCCTGGGCCCAGGGGGTCAATGGCTACACCTTC. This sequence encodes CASSSWAQGVNGYTF.

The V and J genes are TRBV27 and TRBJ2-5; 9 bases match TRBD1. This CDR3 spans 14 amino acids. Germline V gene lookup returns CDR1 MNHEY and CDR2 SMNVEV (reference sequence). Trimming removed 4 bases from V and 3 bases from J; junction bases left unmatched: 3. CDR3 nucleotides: TGTGCCAGCAGTTCCCGGGACAGGGAAGAGACCCAGTACTTC. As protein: CASSSRDREETQYF.

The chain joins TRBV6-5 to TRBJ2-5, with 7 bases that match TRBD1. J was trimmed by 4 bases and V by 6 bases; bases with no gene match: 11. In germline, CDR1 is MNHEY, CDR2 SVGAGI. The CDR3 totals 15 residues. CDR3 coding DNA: TGTGCCAGCAGCAGCCCCGACAGGGTTCGAGAGACCCAGTACTTC. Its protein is CASSSPDRVRETQYF.

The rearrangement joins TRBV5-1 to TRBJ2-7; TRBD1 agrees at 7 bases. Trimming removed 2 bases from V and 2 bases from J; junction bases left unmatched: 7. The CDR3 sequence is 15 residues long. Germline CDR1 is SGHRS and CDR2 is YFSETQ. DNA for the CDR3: TGCGCCAGCAGCTTAGACAGGGTCCAAACCTACGAGCAGTACTTC. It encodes CASSLDRVQTYEQYF.

Here the CDR3 reads CASSLGLAGGQETQYF. The CDR3 DNA sequence: TGTGCCAGCAGCCTGGGACTAGCGGGAGGGCAAGAGACCCAGTACTTC. J is TRBJ2-5 and V is TRBV7-6; TRBD2 matches 16 bases. Germline values: CDR1 SGHVS, CDR2 FNYEAQ. This CDR3 has 16 amino acids. The J segment lost 2 bases and the V segment lost 5 bases, leaving 2 bases of the junction unmatched.

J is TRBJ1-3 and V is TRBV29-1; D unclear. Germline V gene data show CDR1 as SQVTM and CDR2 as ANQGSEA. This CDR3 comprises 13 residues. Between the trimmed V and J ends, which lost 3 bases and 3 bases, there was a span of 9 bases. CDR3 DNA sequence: TGCAGCGTTGAGAGAGGAGGTGGAAACACCATATATTTT. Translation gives CSVERGGGNTIYF.

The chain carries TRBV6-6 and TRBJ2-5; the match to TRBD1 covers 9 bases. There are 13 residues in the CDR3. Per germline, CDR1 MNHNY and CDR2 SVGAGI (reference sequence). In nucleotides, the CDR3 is TGTGCGAGTACCGCGGGACAGGGTGTGACCCAGTACTTC. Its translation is CASTAGQGVTQYF.

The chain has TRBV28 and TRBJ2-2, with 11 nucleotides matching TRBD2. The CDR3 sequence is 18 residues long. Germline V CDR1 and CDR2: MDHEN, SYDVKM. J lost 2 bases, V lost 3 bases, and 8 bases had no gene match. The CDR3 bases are TGTGCCAGCAGTTTTCCTCATAGCGGGAGGGCCAACACCGGGGAGCTGTTTTTT. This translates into CASSFPHSGRANTGELFF.

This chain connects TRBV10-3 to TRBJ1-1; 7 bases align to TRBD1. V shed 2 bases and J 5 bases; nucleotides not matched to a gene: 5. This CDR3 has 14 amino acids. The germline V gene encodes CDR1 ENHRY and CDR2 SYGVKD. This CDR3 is CAISETGVWTEAFF. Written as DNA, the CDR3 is TGTGCCATCAGTGAGACAGGGGTGTGGACTGAAGCTTTCTTT.

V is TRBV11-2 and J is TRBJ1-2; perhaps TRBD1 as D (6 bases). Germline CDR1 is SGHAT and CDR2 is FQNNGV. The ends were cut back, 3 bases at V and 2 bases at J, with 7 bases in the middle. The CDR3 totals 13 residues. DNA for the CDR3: TGTGCCAGCAGCTTCGGACAGAACTATGGCTACACCTTC. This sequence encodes CASSFGQNYGYTF.

The CDR3 nucleotides read TGCAGCGTTGTATTGGGAGGGAGATCCCTAGCCAAAAACATTCAGTACTTC. Translation: CSVVLGGRSLAKNIQYF. The chain couples TRBV29-1 to TRBJ2-4; 7 bases map to TRBD2. The CDR3 runs to 17 residues. V gave up 4 bases and J gave up 0 bases; unmatched junction bases: 12. Germline V gene lookup returns CDR1 SQVTM and CDR2 ANQGSEA.